A single sample gave rise to the 15 T cell receptor beta chains below, sequenced in a study of blood T cells in healthy people across ages. The authors ran a second PCR of roughly 6 to 12 cycles using a sample-barcoded 5' primer and a J-beta primer mix. TCRdb itself ran the 5' RACE reads through MiXCR, one entry per CDR3 protein. The table has fewer than 1.5 million distinct CDR3 sequences, around 39% seen once; the top ten hold 7% to 9%. Sequenced material: blood. The receptors here all came from a woman between 18 and 29 years old in good health.

This sequence joins TRBV2 and TRBJ1-2; 7 bases match TRBD1. This CDR3 comprises 13 residues. CDR1 and CDR2 (germline): SNHLY, FYNNEI. V lost 3 bases and J lost 7; bases outside the gene matches: 5. The CDR3 DNA is TGTGCCAGCAGTGACACAGGGGCGGGTGGCTACACCTTC. Its translation is CASSDTGAGGYTF.

In its sample, this clonotype was seen a few times. J is TRBJ2-6 and V is TRBV29-1; 9 bases match TRBD1. Looked up from germline, CDR1 is SQVTM and CDR2 is ANQGSEA. The CDR3 sequence is 18 residues long. V gave up 3 bases and J gave up 4 bases; unmatched junction bases: 13. The CDR3 DNA is TGCAGCGTTGAGGGGGTGGGACAGGGCTTATCCGGGGCCAACGTCCTGACTTTC. It yields the protein CSVEGVGQGLSGANVLTF.

The chain links TRBV20-1 to TRBJ1-2, with 9 bases identical to TRBD1. Per the germline V gene, CDR1 is DFQATT and CDR2 is SNEGSKA (reference sequence). This CDR3 has 16 residues. The V segment lost 5 bases and the J segment 0 bases; nucleotides outside the gene matches: 10. CDR3 nucleotides: TGCAGTGCTGCCGAGGGGCGGACAGGGGCTAACTATGGCTACACCTTC. It yields the protein CSAAEGRTGANYGYTF.

This clonotype was detected a few times. The chain has TRBV20-1 and TRBJ2-3; D may correspond to TRBD1 or TRBD2 (5 bases each). V shed 0 bases and J shed 2 bases, with 15 bases lying between them. Germline V gene sequence: CDR1 DFQATT, CDR2 SNEGSKA (reference sequence). The CDR3 length is 16 residues. The CDR3 protein is CSAREIMGRITDTQYF. The CDR3 DNA follows: TGCAGTGCTAGAGAAATTATGGGACGGATCACAGATACGCAGTATTTT.

The chain is built from TRBV20-1 and TRBJ2-5, with TRBD2 matching over 9 bases. V trimming: 4 bases; J trimming: 4 bases; junction bases outside the gene matches: 7. Germline assignment: CDR1 DFQATT and CDR2 SNEGSKA (reference sequence). The CDR3 is 14 amino acids. The CDR3 loop is CSAKAGGPLETQYF. In DNA form, the CDR3 reads TGCAGTGCTAAGGCGGGGGGGCCACTAGAGACCCAGTACTTC.

This clonotype was seen a handful of times. This rearrangement joins TRBV5-1 to TRBJ2-7; possible D gene TRBD1, 7 bases. The V end was cut by 4 bases, the J end by 2 bases, with 19 bases between. Germline CDR1 is SGHRS and CDR2 is YFSETQ. CDR3 length: 16 amino acids. CDR3 DNA: TGCGCCAGCAGCCTACTCGGGGGACAGCTACCCTACGAGCAGTACTTC. Its translation is CASSLLGGQLPYEQYF.

This clonotype has more than one count but fewer than ten. The gene calls are TRBV3-1 and TRBJ2-3; weak D call: TRBD1 (6 bases). Germline V CDR1 and CDR2: LGHDT, YNNKEL (reference sequence). Trimming took off 6 bases at V and 3 bases at J, with 16 bases between the two ends. The CDR3 runs 15 residues. CDR3 sequence (DNA): TGTGCCAGCAGGGACACAGGGAGTTTTACAGATACGCAGTATTTT. Protein product: CASRDTGSFTDTQYF.

A note on this clonotype: One end of the junction varies from germline; a read error may be responsible. V gene TRBV25-1 combines with J gene TRBJ1-3; perhaps TRBD1 as D (5 bases). In germline, CDR1 is MGHDK, CDR2 SYGVNS. The CDR3 contains 13 residues. The CDR3 bases are TGTGCCGGCAGTCAGGACAATGGAAACACCATATATTTT. Its translation: CAGSQDNGNTIYF.

This clonotype was seen only a few times. V and J are TRBV2 and TRBJ2-7; TRBD2 matches at 7 bases. Trimming removed 4 bases from V and 0 bases from J; junction bases left unmatched: 6. Germline lookup yields CDR1 SNHLY and CDR2 FYNNEI. This CDR3 comprises 15 residues. DNA of the CDR3: TGTGCCAGCAGTGGGTCTAGCGGAGGCTCCTACGAGCAGTACTTC. Protein product: CASSGSSGGSYEQYF.

In regard to this clonotype: One junction end disagrees with the germline gene, perhaps due to a read error. The genes are TRBV5-6 and TRBJ2-3; 9 positions agree with TRBD2. The CDR3 is 16 residues long. Per germline, CDR1 SGHDT and CDR2 YYEEEE. CDR3 nucleotide sequence: TGTGCCAGCACCTTGGGACCTAGCGGGGCCGTGGATACGCAGTATTTT. It codes for CASTLGPSGAVDTQYF.

The chain couples TRBV6-5 to TRBJ1-6; the match to TRBD1 covers 9 bases. V was pared by 2 bases and J by 10 bases, with 12 bases of the junction left unmatched. The CDR3 extends over 17 amino acids. Germline CDR1 is MNHEY and CDR2 is SVGAGI. In DNA, the CDR3 is TGTGCCAGCAGTTACCGTTCGACAGGGGGAGTGAGGTCACCCCTCCACTTT. Protein product: CASSYRSTGGVRSPLHF.

CDR3 sequence (DNA): TGTGCCAGCGGGTTGACTAGCGGGGGGGCCAATACGCAGTATTTT. It translates to CASGLTSGGANTQYF. The chain recombines TRBV12-3 or TRBV12-4 with TRBJ2-3; 14 bases align to TRBD2. Trimming removed 8 bases from V and 7 bases from J; junction bases left unmatched: 8. The CDR3 is 15 residues long.

The chain carries TRBV2 and TRBJ1-5; D gene ambiguous. There are 14 residues in the CDR3. The germline gives CDR1 SNHLY, CDR2 FYNNEI. The V end was cut by 1 base, the J end by 0 bases, with 4 bases between. The CDR3 reads CASSEVDSNQPQHF. Here the CDR3 DNA reads TGTGCCAGCAGTGAAGTGGATAGCAATCAGCCCCAGCATTTT.

CDR3 sequence: CSARGGGSWAFF. In DNA form, the CDR3 reads TGCAGTGCTAGGGGAGGGGGGTCCTGGGCTTTCTTT. This chain uses TRBV20-1 with TRBJ1-1; D may be TRBD1 (6 bases). Germline CDR1 and CDR2: DFQATT and SNEGSKA (reference sequence). V was clipped by 3 bases and J by 11 bases, with 16 bases between them. The CDR3 spans 12 residues.

J is TRBJ2-7 and V is TRBV12-3 or TRBV12-4, with D possibly being TRBD1 (5 bases). V lost 6 bases and J 0 bases, leaving 12 bases between the germline ends. The CDR3 has 14 amino acids. The CDR3 bases are TGTGCCAGCAGACAGGACACCATCTCCTACGAGCAGTACTTC. This sequence encodes CASRQDTISYEQYF.